This TCR beta chain was captured by sequencing in a study of T-cell memory formation after mild COVID-19. From germline, CDR1 is ENHRY and CDR2 SYGVKD. CDR3 size: 14 residues. With V trimmed by 5 bases and J by 6 bases, 4 bases remained unmatched. Via MiXCR, TCRdb re-called the 5' RACE reads, giving one row per CDR3 protein. The data contain more than 400,000 distinct CDR3 sequences, roughly 18% of them singletons. The J gene is TRBJ2-1, the V gene TRBV10-3; 10 bases are shared with TRBD1. The sequence derives from an adult woman who had mild COVID-19 (a few samples of this study predate the infection). Cell type and time point are not known. Source material: PBMCs or a T cell subset sorted from them (not recorded which). CDR3 region: CAISPGQGGNEQFF. The CDR3 region has the DNA TGTGCCATCAGTCCAGGACAGGGGGGCAATGAGCAGTTCTTC.